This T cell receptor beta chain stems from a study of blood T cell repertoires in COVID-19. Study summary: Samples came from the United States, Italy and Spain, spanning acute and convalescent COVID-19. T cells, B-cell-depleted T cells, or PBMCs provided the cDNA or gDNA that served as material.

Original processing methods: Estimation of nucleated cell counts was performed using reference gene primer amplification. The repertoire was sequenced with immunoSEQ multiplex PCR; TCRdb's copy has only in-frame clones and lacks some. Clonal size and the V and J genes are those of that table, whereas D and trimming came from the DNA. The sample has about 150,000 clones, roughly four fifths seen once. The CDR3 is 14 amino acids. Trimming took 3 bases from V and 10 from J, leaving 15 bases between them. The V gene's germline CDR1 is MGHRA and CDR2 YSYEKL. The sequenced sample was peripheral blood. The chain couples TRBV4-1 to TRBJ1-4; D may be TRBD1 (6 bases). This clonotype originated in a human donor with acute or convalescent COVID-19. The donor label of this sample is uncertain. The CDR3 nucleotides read TGCGCCAGCAGCCATGGGGGGGGGCAGGGAAAACTGTTTTTT. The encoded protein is CASSHGGGQGKLFF.